This TCR beta chain was captured in a study of T cell responses to AZD1222 COVID-19 vaccine. Study outcomes and limitations: Seropositive at baseline were only a handful of AZD1222 recipients.

The repertoire was sequenced with immunoSEQ multiplex PCR; TCRdb's copy has only in-frame clones and lacks some. The sample consists of approximately 74,000 clones, roughly 80% of them appearing once. From germline, CDR1 is KGHSH and CDR2 LQKENI. The CDR3 has 16 residues. Trimming took 3 bases from V and 0 from J, leaving 12 bases between them. As to this clone: What it binds is not known.

The receptor's source is an adult in good health. Specimen: peripheral blood, collected on day 0 of AZD1222 vaccination. V usage is TRBV18 and J usage is TRBJ2-4; no reliable D call. Here the CDR3 DNA reads TGTGCCAGCTCACCGACCGAATCGATAGCCAAAAACATTCAGTACTTC. Protein product: CASSPTESIAKNIQYF.